These 30 T cell receptor beta chains share one sample of origin, sequenced in a study of blood T cell repertoires in COVID-19. Sequenced by immunoSEQ multiplex PCR; TCRdb stores in-frame clones only, minus some. The sample holds approximately 250,000 clones, 86% seen once. The sequenced sample consisted of peripheral blood. The receptors were sampled from a man in his late teens or twenties with active or convalescent COVID-19.

This chain connects TRBV3-1 (or the pseudogene TRBV3-2) to TRBJ2-2; TRBD2 matches at 7 bases. Germline trimming cut 3 bases from V and 1 base from J; bases unmatched to any gene: 2. Germline CDR1 LGHDT, CDR2 YNNKEL (reference sequence). This CDR3 has 15 amino acids. The chain's CDR3 is CASSHTGGNTGELFF. CDR3 sequence (DNA): TGTGCCAGCAGCCACACGGGGGGGAACACCGGGGAGCTGTTTTTT.

This clone has only one observation. This rearrangement joins TRBV5-1 to TRBJ2-6; 7 bases line up with TRBD1. The CDR3 is made up of 15 amino acids. V lost 7 bases and J lost 2; bases outside the gene matches: 6. From germline, CDR1 is SGHRS and CDR2 YFSETQ. CDR3 loop: CASGKGAAGANVLTF. The DNA for the CDR3 is TGCGCCAGCGGAAAGGGGGCGGCTGGGGCCAACGTCCTGACTTTC. Full variable domain (rest looked up from reference TRBV5-1 and TRBJ2-6): KAGVTQTPRYLIKTRGQQVTLSCSPISGHRSVSWYQQTPGQGLQFLFEYFSETQRNKGNFPGRFSGRQFSNSRSEMNVSTLELGDSALYLCASGKGAAGANVLTFGAGSRLTVL.

This clone appeared a single time. This chain links TRBV11-2 with TRBJ2-1; TRBD1 aligns across 11 bases. Looked up from germline, CDR1 is SGHAT and CDR2 is FQNNGV. Trimming removed 5 bases from V and 7 bases from J; junction bases left unmatched: 10. CDR3 length: 16 amino acids. The CDR3 coding sequence is TGTGCCAGCAGCCTTCTGGACAGGGGGCTTTGGAATGAGCAGTTCTTC. Protein product: CASSLLDRGLWNEQFF.

This clone was detected only a few times. V gene TRBV28 combines with J gene TRBJ2-1; weak D call: TRBD1 (6 bases). This CDR3 has 14 residues. Trimming took off 4 bases at V and 7 bases at J, with 14 bases between the two ends. Per germline, CDR1 MDHEN and CDR2 SYDVKM. This chain's CDR3 is CASSSLTGANEQFF. The CDR3 DNA reads as TGTGCCAGCAGTTCCTTGACAGGAGCGAATGAGCAGTTCTTC.

The chain has TRBV19 and TRBJ2-6; D is unresolved. Trimming shortened V by 7 bases and J by 4 bases, and 8 bases separated the two germline ends. The V gene's germline CDR1 is LNHDA and CDR2 SQIVND (reference sequence). This CDR3 comprises 13 residues. The CDR3 protein is CASNLPGANVLTF. The CDR3 coding sequence is TGTGCCAGTAATCTCCCCGGGGCCAACGTCCTGACTTTC.

The chain has TRBV7-2 and TRBJ2-5, with D tentatively TRBD1 (6 bases). From germline, CDR1 is SGHTA and CDR2 FQGNSA. Trimming removed 3 bases at V and 3 bases at J, with 20 bases between. The CDR3 is 17 residues long. Here the CDR3 DNA reads TGTGCCAGCAGCTTTGGTGTATCCAGGGGCGTGGAAGAGACCCAGTACTTC. Translating it yields CASSFGVSRGVEETQYF.

This sequence joins TRBV18 and TRBJ2-7; 10 bases map to TRBD2. The junction had 9 bases not matched to a gene; V was cut back by 3 bases and J by 4 bases. CDR1 and CDR2 (germline): KGHSH, LQKENI. The CDR3 runs to 16 residues. The CDR3 here is CASSPRQRGGLYEQYF. Here the CDR3 DNA reads TGTGCCAGCTCACCCCGACAGCGGGGGGGCCTGTACGAGCAGTACTTC.

The gene calls are TRBV27 and TRBJ1-1; maybe TRBD1 (5 bases). Looked up from germline, CDR1 is MNHEY and CDR2 is SMNVEV (reference sequence). Between the trimmed V and J ends, which lost 6 bases and 2 bases, there was a span of 13 bases. The CDR3 consists of 14 residues. Here the CDR3 reads CASSRYGGNTEAFF. The CDR3 DNA is TGTGCCAGCAGCCGGTACGGGGGAAACACTGAAGCTTTCTTT.

The chain combines TRBV2 with TRBJ1-5; possibly TRBD1 for D (6 bases). This CDR3 has 15 residues. Germline assignment: CDR1 SNHLY and CDR2 FYNNEI. The V end was cut by 2 bases, the J end by 3 bases, with 11 bases between. CDR3 amino acids: CASSELDSYNQPQHF. In DNA form, the CDR3 reads TGTGCCAGCAGTGAATTGGACAGCTACAATCAGCCCCAGCATTTT.

The chain joins TRBV7-9 to TRBJ2-1; 7 bases are a match to TRBD2. The germline CDR1 and CDR2 sequences are SEHNR and FQNEAQ (reference sequence). V was clipped by 5 bases and J by 6 bases; unmatched bases: 7. The CDR3 has 14 residues. CDR3 coding DNA: TGTGCCAGCAGCATCGTGTGGGGGGGCAATGAGCAGTTCTTC. Amino acids: CASSIVWGGNEQFF. Full variable domain (missing parts from reference TRBV7-9 and TRBJ2-1): DTGVSQNPRHKITKRGQNVTFRCDPISEHNRLYWYRQTLGQGPEFLTYFQNEAQLEKSRLLSDRFSAERPKGSFSTLEIQRTEQGDSAMYLCASSIVWGGNEQFFGPGTRLTVL.

The chain has TRBV4-1 and TRBJ1-6, with TRBD1 as a possible D gene (5 bases). The CDR3 extends over 13 amino acids. Trimming cost V 8 bases and J 8 bases, with 13 bases left between them. Germline V CDR1 and CDR2: MGHRA, YSYEKL. CDR3 DNA sequence: TGCGCCAGCGGGGACTACGGGTATTCACCCCTCCACTTT. Its translation is CASGDYGYSPLHF.

This chain links TRBV5-1 with TRBJ2-7; 12 bases map to TRBD2. This CDR3 has 14 amino acids. Germline V gene data show CDR1 as SGHRS and CDR2 as YFSETQ. V shed 0 bases and J 5 bases; nucleotides not matched to a gene: 0. CDR3 sequence: CASSLASGRDEQYF. The CDR3 DNA is TGCGCCAGCAGCTTGGCTAGCGGGAGGGACGAGCAGTACTTC.

The gene calls are TRBV4-3 and TRBJ2-7, with D uncertain. Trimming took off 0 bases at V and 2 bases at J, with 11 bases between the two ends. This CDR3 region has 15 residues. Germline V gene sequence: CDR1 LGHNA, CDR2 YSLEER. The CDR3 region is CASSQDSQTAYEQYF. In DNA form, the CDR3 reads TGCGCCAGCAGCCAAGATAGCCAGACTGCCTACGAGCAGTACTTC.

The chain carries TRBV6-1 and TRBJ1-1; the match to TRBD1 covers 7 bases. The J segment lost 5 bases and the V segment lost 1 base, leaving 4 bases of the junction unmatched. This CDR3 is 14 amino acids long. In germline, CDR1 is MNHNS, CDR2 SASEGT. CDR3 protein: CASSEVQGSTEAFF. The CDR3 DNA follows: TGTGCCAGCAGTGAAGTACAGGGGTCAACTGAAGCTTTCTTT.

The chain recombines TRBV12-5 with TRBJ2-1, with 12 bases aligning to TRBD2. There are 17 residues in the CDR3. CDR1 is LGHNT, CDR2 FRNRAP, per germline. The V and J ends lost 5 bases and 4 bases, in that order; junction bases with no gene match: 9. Written as DNA, the CDR3 is TGTGCTAGTGGTACACCCGGGACTAGCGGGCGGTACAATGAGCAGTTCTTC. Amino acids: CASGTPGTSGRYNEQFF.

This clone has a single count. The V and J genes are TRBV29-1 and TRBJ2-1; a possible D gene is TRBD2 (6 bases). The germline gives CDR1 SQVTM, CDR2 ANQGSEA. Trimming shortened V by 5 bases and J by 0 bases, and 20 bases separated the two germline ends. There are 17 residues in the CDR3. The CDR3 spells CSVRDLSGQSSYNEQFF. In DNA, the CDR3 is TGCAGCGTTAGGGACTTGAGCGGGCAGAGCTCCTACAATGAGCAGTTCTTC.

The genes are TRBV6-4 and TRBJ1-2; 9 nucleotides line up with TRBD1. V was clipped by 11 bases and J by 8 bases; unmatched bases: 9. The CDR3 covers 12 residues. From germline, CDR1 is MRHNA and CDR2 SNTAGT. CDR3: CASKGQGGGYTF. The DNA of the CDR3 is TGTGCCTCCAAGGGACAGGGCGGGGGCTACACCTTC.

As DNA, the CDR3 is TGTGCCATCAACTCCCAGGGTGTTAAAAATCAGCCCCAGCATTTT. Translation gives CAINSQGVKNQPQHF. This sequence joins TRBV10-3 and TRBJ1-5; D might be TRBD1 (5 bases). Germline loops: CDR1 ENHRY, CDR2 SYGVKD. This CDR3 has 15 amino acids. Trimming took off 7 bases at V and 4 bases at J, with 17 bases between the two ends.

The V gene is TRBV5-4, the J gene TRBJ2-2, with TRBD2 matching over 8 bases. The CDR3 consists of 14 residues. Germline V CDR1 and CDR2: SGHNT, YYREEE (reference sequence). The J segment lost 5 bases and the V segment lost 2 bases, leaving 2 bases of the junction unmatched. The CDR3 nucleotides are TGTGCCAGCAGCTTCCGGGGGGGGACCGGGGAGCTGTTTTTT. Translated: CASSFRGGTGELFF. The whole variable domain, filled in from reference TRBV5-4 and TRBJ2-2, reads ETGVTQSPTHLIKTRGQQVTLRCSSQSGHNTVSWYQQALGQGPQFIFQYYREEENGRGNFPPRFSGLQFPNYSSELNVNALELDDSALYLCASSFRGGTGELFFGEGSRLTVL.

V usage is TRBV10-3 and J usage is TRBJ2-3, with TRBD1 matching over 8 bases. CDR1 and CDR2 (germline): ENHRY, SYGVKD. The CDR3 loop spans 15 amino acids. V lost 5 bases, J lost 3 bases, and 7 bases stayed unmatched. The CDR3 spells CAISSPGTGTDTQYF. The CDR3 DNA reads as TGTGCCATCAGTTCTCCCGGGACAGGAACAGATACGCAGTATTTT.

This clone was found a few times. This chain links TRBV7-9 with TRBJ1-2, with 8 positions matching TRBD1. The CDR3 consists of 16 residues. Losses at the gene ends were 5 bases for V and 8 bases for J; bases not matched to a gene: 16. Per germline, CDR1 SEHNR and CDR2 FQNEAQ (reference sequence). The CDR3 DNA follows: TGTGCCAGCAGCGCTTTCCGGGACAGGTCCTTATGGGGCTACACCTTC. Translation gives CASSAFRDRSLWGYTF. The full variable domain, with the rest looked up from reference TRBV7-9 and TRBJ1-2, is DTGVSQNPRHKITKRGQNVTFRCDPISEHNRLYWYRQTLGQGPEFLTYFQNEAQLEKSRLLSDRFSAERPKGSFSTLEIQRTEQGDSAMYLCASSAFRDRSLWGYTFGSGTRLTVV.

This clone was found a few times. This rearrangement joins TRBV19 to TRBJ1-1; tentative D call: TRBD1 (5 bases). This CDR3 is built from 14 residues. Germline loops: CDR1 LNHDA, CDR2 SQIVND (reference sequence). V lost 9 bases, J lost 3 bases, and 17 bases lay in between. CDR3 in amino acids: CASQYGGMDTEAFF. CDR3 in DNA: TGTGCCAGCCAGTACGGGGGGATGGACACTGAAGCTTTCTTT.

V usage is TRBV4-1 and J usage is TRBJ2-3; 10 bases line up with TRBD2. J gave up 5 bases and V 0 bases, and 8 bases lay outside the gene matches. The CDR3 is made up of 17 amino acids. Germline values: CDR1 MGHRA, CDR2 YSYEKL. In DNA form, the CDR3 reads TGCGCCAGCAGCCAAGAGTTCACTAGCGGGATGAGAGATACGCAGTATTTT. The encoded protein is CASSQEFTSGMRDTQYF.

V gene TRBV5-4 combines with J gene TRBJ1-3; no reliable D call. The CDR3 loop spans 13 amino acids. Germline V gives CDR1 SGHNT, CDR2 YYREEE (reference sequence). V lost 4 bases and J lost 4, with 9 bases in between. The CDR3 region has the DNA TGTGCCAGCAGCATCCAACAGGGAAACACCATATATTTT. Translation gives CASSIQQGNTIYF.

V gene TRBV7-9 combines with J gene TRBJ2-4, with a tentative D call TRBD2 (5 bases). The CDR3 sequence is 13 residues long. Trimming removed 3 bases at V and 6 bases at J, with 9 bases between. The germline V gene has CDR1 SEHNR and CDR2 FQNEAQ (reference sequence). The CDR3: CASSFKGVNIQYF. The CDR3 region has the DNA TGTGCCAGCAGCTTTAAGGGAGTAAACATTCAGTACTTC. The full variable domain, rest sourced from reference TRBV7-9 and TRBJ2-4, is DTGVSQNPRHKITKRGQNVTFRCDPISEHNRLYWYRQTLGQGPEFLTYFQNEAQLEKSRLLSDRFSAERPKGSFSTLEIQRTEQGDSAMYLCASSFKGVNIQYFGAGTRLSVL.

J is TRBJ1-3 and V is TRBV16, with no clear D. CDR3 length: 15 amino acids. Germline V gene lookup returns CDR1 KGHSY and CDR2 FQNENV. Deletions cut 0 bases from V and 0 bases from J, with 6 bases between. The CDR3 loop reads CASSQSASSGNTIYF. For the CDR3, the DNA is TGTGCCAGCAGCCAATCGGCCAGCTCTGGAAACACCATATATTTT.

CDR3 DNA sequence: TGTGCCAGTACCATACGGGGGATAGATGGCTACACCTTC. Translating gives CASTIRGIDGYTF. The chain recombines TRBV19 with TRBJ1-2; TRBD1 is a possible D gene (5 bases). The CDR3 totals 13 residues. The ends were cut back, 7 bases at V and 6 bases at J, with 15 bases in the middle. Germline V lookup: CDR1 LNHDA, CDR2 SQIVND (reference sequence). The full variable domain, with the rest looked up from reference TRBV19 and TRBJ1-2, is DGGITQSPKYLFRKEGQNVTLSCEQNLNHDAMYWYRQDPGQGLRLIYYSQIVNDFQKGDIAEGYSVSREKKESFPLTVTSAQKNPTAFYLCASTIRGIDGYTFGSGTRLTVV.

The CDR3 bases are TGTGCCAGCACCCGTGGAGGGGGCTTATATGGCTACACCTTC. Protein sequence: CASTRGGGLYGYTF. The gene calls are TRBV28 and TRBJ1-2, with 7 positions matching TRBD1. The J segment lost 5 bases and the V segment lost 7 bases, leaving 10 bases of the junction unmatched. The CDR3 is 14 residues long. The germline CDR1 and CDR2 sequences are MDHEN and SYDVKM.

Points on this clone: Different DNA sequences within this sample yield the same CDR3. The rearrangement joins TRBV18 to TRBJ2-5, with D tentatively TRBD2 (5 bases). Germline assignment: CDR1 KGHSH and CDR2 LQKENI. Trimming removed 3 bases from V and 5 bases from J, with 13 bases in between. This CDR3 has 14 residues. CDR3 sequence (DNA): TGTGCCAGCTCACCTCGGACTGGACGGGAGACCCAGTACTTC. It is translated as CASSPRTGRETQYF. Supplemented by reference TRBV18 and TRBJ2-5, the full variable domain reads NAGVMQNPRHLVRRRGQEARLRCSPMKGHSHVYWYRQLPEEGLKFMVYLQKENIIDESGMPKERFSAEFPKEGPSILRIQQVVRGDSAAYFCASSPRTGRETQYFGPGTRLLVL.

This chain joins TRBV11-3 and TRBJ1-2; possibly TRBD1 for D (5 bases). CDR1 and CDR2 from the germline V gene are SGHNT and YENEEA. With 5 bases removed from V and 8 bases from J, the gap between germline ends came to 15 bases. CDR3 length: 13 residues. CDR3 sequence (DNA): TGTGCCAGCAGCGATGGGGCGTTGGGAGGCTACACCTTC. Its protein product is CASSDGALGGYTF.